This TCR beta chain was retrieved from a study of cytomegalovirus exposure and HLA in healthy donors listed by TCRdb under 2017. In the study overall: In an earlier analysis of some 610 of the donors, around 290 Gb of sequence data and roughly 100 million unique TCR beta sequences from about 190 million T cells were reported. An early release that covered some 630 HLA-typed donors contained about 300 gigabases of sequencing data and 80 million or so unique TCR sequences. Of the 350 to 450 genotyped donors, approximately 81% were placed in the genetic ancestry cluster associated with self-reported Caucasian donors. The aim of the study was to test whether cataloging public T cell receptors could identify signatures of past pathogen exposure. The T cell repertoires of about 700 subjects were profiled by immunosequencing and related to cytomegalovirus serostatus. Along with the roughly 670-subject first cohort, a separate validation cohort of more than 90 different subjects was used. High-throughput TCR immunosequencing, statistical association of individual TCRs with disease status, and machine learning were combined to predict cytomegalovirus infection status. To study patterns of TCR occurrence, a later analysis re-analyzed previously published TCR beta repertoires from hundreds of donors and added high-resolution HLA genotyping. Rather than using new phenotypic data, the later analysis identified candidate immune exposures from TCR beta sequences and from how often those sequences occurred across donors. An earlier analysis of a few hundred of the donors applied high-throughput TCR beta sequencing to assess whether each TCR beta V gene segment acted as functional or pseudogenic. Donor age, sex, ethnicity and CMV serostatus were compiled alongside the repertoire data. A later genetic analysis took genome-wide SNP genotypes for about three fifths of the 666 donors and used that subset as a discovery cohort. Every discovery cohort repertoire had been produced on one sequencing platform. Class I and class II HLA loci were covered by the typing at four-digit resolution. The number of typed donors differed by locus: about 629-640 for A, B, C, DRB1 and DQB1; some 500 for DQA1; some 610 for DPA1; and roughly 470 for DPB1. Because of strong linkage in the cohort, five DR-DQ haplotypes were treated as single units for association and clustering. On average, over 200,000 unique TCR beta nucleotide sequences were sequenced per donor among fewer than 500 genotyped donors of the cohort, with 15% to 20% of those sequences being non-productive. What the work shows at the level of the full study, not this receptor alone: The earlier analysis of approximately 560 of the donors excluded 15 to 20 rarely observed V segments, including chromosome 9 orphons, because counts were too low. A later analysis reported that several top co-occurrence clusters appeared linked to parvovirus B19, influenza, CMV and Epstein-Barr virus. Assigning TCR associations to individual alleles was difficult when HLA alleles, especially DR and DQ, strongly co-occurred. Sequencing depth was assumed to be roughly uniform across donors in the presence/absence analyses, though that assumption may not hold. Linkage disequilibrium might explain the correlated functional status among segregating V segments, but an unknown experimental factor could not be excluded. In both the original and validation cohorts, the classifier was reported to diagnose cytomegalovirus status with high specificity and sensitivity. Because some donors lacked HLA typing at each locus, the association tests relied only on the typed subset. A cluster of highly shared sequence variants was judged likely to represent a technical artifact of the sequencing pipeline. Broadly in line with IMGT annotations, most TCR beta V segments showed up in productive rearrangements about 90% or about 30% of the time in an earlier analysis of under 700 of the donors. The study listed 164 TCR beta chains as associated with cytomegalovirus. A further reported finding was that TCR beta sequences accurately predicted the HLA-A and HLA-B alleles for most subjects in the first cohort. This cohort had only TCR beta chains sequenced, and the lack of alpha or paired-chain data limited which features could be detected. Most TCR sequences were observed very rarely across donors, whereas some public TCRs were present in many individuals. The authors suggested that the approach could potentially be extended to other disease states and immunological phenotypes. In a later analysis, HLA-associated TCR beta chains showed more clonal expansion and lower generation probabilities than non-associated chains that were equally common. A later analysis found that most CMV-associated TCR beta chains appeared HLA-restricted, with HLA associations seemingly driven largely by CMV exposure. In vitro tests confirmed that a few of the cytomegalovirus-associated TCR beta chains recognize cytomegalovirus antigens. In a later genetic analysis, fewer N-insertions in productive TCRs were reported among donors in an Asian-associated ancestry cluster than the roughly 700-donor mean. A later genetic analysis associated a missense DCLRE1C variant with V-gene and J-gene trimming of TCR beta chains, and an independent cohort replicated the association. In a later analysis, TCR association rates were found to vary across HLA loci, with the most associated TCRs seen for DRB1 alleles and the fewest for HLA-C alleles. A later analysis associated about 16,000 TCR beta sequences with specific HLA alleles at a false discovery rate of 0.05. CMV serostatus was the only immune exposure information available for the cohort. Some IMGT-functional V segments, including TRBV6-2 and TRBV6-3, could not be told apart with the 87-base-pair reads, so those segments were excluded.

The cohort was made up of several hundred healthy bone marrow donors. At the time of sampling, every cohort member was nominally healthy, though immune exposures that went unrecorded were likely present. The donor tested CMV seropositive and was one of the 289 seropositive cohort members. Each donor provided a peripheral blood sample, and peripheral blood mononuclear cells were used for TCR beta sequencing. Genomic DNA was extracted from the blood cell samples with the Qiagen DNeasy Blood Extraction Kit. As concerns this clone: Its antigen remains unidentified. The input lacks base qualities; no much larger clone sits a single base away.

V loses 5 bases, J loses 4 bases, and the germline ends lie 15 bases apart. The CDR3 runs 15 amino acids, cysteine and phenylalanine included. Solely the CDR3 DNA is kept, with 45 bases framed from the first base. The germline V gene (reference sequence) sets CDR1 to MNHEY and CDR2 to SMNVEV. The library was prepared using the immunoSEQ multiplex PCR assay. A mixture of 60 forward primers for TCR Vbeta segments and 13 reverse primers for TCR Jbeta segments was used in the multiplex PCR. Amplification of the CDR3 region of rearranged TCR beta genes was performed with a multiplex PCR assay on genomic DNA. The amplified TCR beta libraries were sequenced on the Illumina HiSeq System as 87-base-pair reads. The study's processing was this. A later analysis tallied around 87 million unique TCR beta chains across the 666 repertoires, and approximately 12 million of those chains were shared by two or more donors. To remove PCR and sequencing errors, raw reads were error-corrected and collapsed into unique sequences using a nearest-neighbor algorithm that merged closely related sequences. To assign V, D and J gene segments, CDR3 sequences were aligned to IMGT reference sequences. For a sequence to be retained, a match of at least six nucleotides to both a V gene segment and a J gene segment was required. A rearrangement counted as productive if the CDR3 had no stop codons and remained in frame with V and J, and every other rearrangement counted as non-productive. Following IMGT convention, CDR3 was defined as the stretch from the second conserved V-encoded cysteine to the conserved J-encoded phenylalanine. The earlier analysis of about 610 of the donors excluded any sequence lacking an unambiguous match to a single V gene segment. In an earlier analysis of approximately 590 of the donors, a V segment was called functional when productive rearrangements were above 56.7%, and segregating when the standard deviation between donors exceeded 5%. A statistical classification framework was built to diagnose cytomegalovirus status from the catalog of TCR beta chain sequences. V and J gene assignment, in a later analysis, came from comparing TCR nucleotide sequences with IMGT/GENE-DB human TR gene sequences. A later analysis assigned CDR3 sequences and most-parsimonious VDJ recombination scenarios with the TCRdist pipeline. In a later analysis, each TCR beta chain was defined by its CDR3 amino acid sequence together with its V-gene family, and reads without a unique V-gene family were excluded. To address suspected cross-contamination and a sequencing artifact, a later analysis removed around 590 highly shared, low-generation-probability nucleotide sequences. In a later analysis, a clonal expansion index was calculated for each public chain from normalized within-repertoire ranks of inferred template counts. A later analysis computed generation probabilities with a VDJ recombination model fitted to out-of-frame rearrangements, and checked the results against IGoR. A later analysis scored TCR-TCR, TCR-HLA and TCR-CMV co-occurrence with hypergeometric tests, applying a repertoire-size bias correction to TCR pairs. In a later analysis, false discovery rates were estimated by permuting HLA or CMV assignments 20 times. A later analysis grouped co-occurring TCRs with DBSCAN, adding TCRdist sequence similarity when clustering within HLA-allele-positive subsets. Co-occurrence clustering excluded repertoires with fewer than 30,000 or more than 120,000 public chains, plus five with anomalous nucleotide sharing. TCRdb re-hosts the immuneACCESS table, in-frame sequences only. Its copies lack some clones; in the studies checked, an unresolved V gene accounts for under half of them, and the cause for the rest is not known. D and trimming come from the DNA, and the V and J calls and clone size come from that table. The sample table shows 90,000 to 120,000 clones, and around 67% are seen once. The ten largest make up roughly 15% of the sample.

Recombination linked TRBV27 to TRBJ2-1; too little of a D gene remains to name it. What was sequenced was PBMCs. This receptor was obtained from a woman aged 40 to 50 in good health and CMV-seropositive. Here is the DNA: TGTGCCAGCAGTCCAGCGTTCGACGGGTACAATGAGCAGTTCTTC. Its translation is CASSPAFDGYNEQFF.